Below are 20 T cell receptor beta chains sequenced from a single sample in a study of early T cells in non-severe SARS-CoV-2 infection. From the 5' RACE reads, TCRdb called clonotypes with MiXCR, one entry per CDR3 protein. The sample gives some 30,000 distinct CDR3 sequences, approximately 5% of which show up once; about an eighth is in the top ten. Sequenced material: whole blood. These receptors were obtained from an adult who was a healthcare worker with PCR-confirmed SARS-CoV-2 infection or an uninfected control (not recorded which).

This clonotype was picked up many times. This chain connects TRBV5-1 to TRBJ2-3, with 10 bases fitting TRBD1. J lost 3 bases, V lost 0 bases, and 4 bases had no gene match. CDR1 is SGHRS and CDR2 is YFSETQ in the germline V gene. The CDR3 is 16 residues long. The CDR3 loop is CASSLDVGQGTDTQYF. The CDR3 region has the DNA TGCGCCAGCAGCTTGGACGTGGGACAGGGGACAGATACGCAGTATTTT.

CDR3 region: CASSDDSNSYNEQFF. DNA of the CDR3: TGTGCCAGCAGCGACGACAGTAACTCCTACAATGAGCAGTTCTTC. V is TRBV7-9 and J is TRBJ2-1, with D possibly matching TRBD1 (5 bases). V lost 5 bases and J 0 bases, leaving 11 bases between the germline ends. The CDR3 is 15 amino acids. Germline V CDR1 and CDR2: SEHNR, FQNEAQ (reference sequence). Full variable domain (outside the CDR3, taken from reference TRBV7-9 and TRBJ2-1): DTGVSQNPRHKITKRGQNVTFRCDPISEHNRLYWYRQTLGQGPEFLTYFQNEAQLEKSRLLSDRFSAERPKGSFSTLEIQRTEQGDSAMYLCASSDDSNSYNEQFFGPGTRLTVL.

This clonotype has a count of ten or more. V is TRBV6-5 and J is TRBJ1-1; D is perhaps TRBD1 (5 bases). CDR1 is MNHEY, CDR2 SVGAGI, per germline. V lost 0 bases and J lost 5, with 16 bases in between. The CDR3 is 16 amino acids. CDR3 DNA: TGTGCCAGCAGTTACTCCGGGGCAGGGCGGAGGACTGAAGCTTTCTTT. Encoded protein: CASSYSGAGRRTEAFF.

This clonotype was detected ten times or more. Here the CDR3 DNA reads TGTGCCAGCAGCTTGGGAACCCTCGACAATGAGCAGTTCTTC. Translated, it gives CASSLGTLDNEQFF. V gene TRBV7-9 combines with J gene TRBJ2-1; D uncertain. Germline-derived CDR1 and CDR2 are SEHNR and FQNEAQ (reference sequence). CDR3 size: 14 residues. The ends were cut back, 3 bases at V and 5 bases at J, with 11 bases in the middle.

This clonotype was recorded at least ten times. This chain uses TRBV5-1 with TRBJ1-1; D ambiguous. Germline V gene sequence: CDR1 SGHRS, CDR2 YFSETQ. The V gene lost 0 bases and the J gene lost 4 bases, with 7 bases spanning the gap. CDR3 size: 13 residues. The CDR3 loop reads CASSLVDGTEAFF. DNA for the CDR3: TGCGCCAGCAGCTTGGTCGATGGCACTGAAGCTTTCTTT.

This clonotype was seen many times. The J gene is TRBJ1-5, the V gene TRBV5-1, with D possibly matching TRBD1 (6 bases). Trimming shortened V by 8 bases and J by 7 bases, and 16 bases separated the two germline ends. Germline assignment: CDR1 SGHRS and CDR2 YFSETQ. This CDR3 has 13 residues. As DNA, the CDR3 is TGCGCCAGTAGTCAGGGGCCGGGACAGCCCCAGCATTTT. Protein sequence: CASSQGPGQPQHF.

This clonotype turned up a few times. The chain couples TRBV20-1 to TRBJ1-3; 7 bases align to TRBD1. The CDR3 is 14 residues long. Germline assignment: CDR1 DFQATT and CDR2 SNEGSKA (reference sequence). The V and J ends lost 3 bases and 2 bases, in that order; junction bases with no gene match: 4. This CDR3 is CSASRRGTGNTIYF. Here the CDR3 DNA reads TGCAGTGCTAGTCGCAGGGGGACTGGAAACACCATATATTTT.

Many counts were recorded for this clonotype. In DNA, the CDR3 is TGTGCCAGCAGCCGGGGGGGCGGGGACATCTACAATGAGCAGTTCTTC. The encoded protein is CASSRGGGDIYNEQFF. The chain is built from TRBV7-2 and TRBJ2-1, with TRBD2 identical over 8 bases. The CDR3 is 16 residues long. Looked up from germline, CDR1 is SGHTA and CDR2 is FQGNSA. The junction had 9 bases not matched to a gene; V was cut back by 5 bases and J by 3 bases.

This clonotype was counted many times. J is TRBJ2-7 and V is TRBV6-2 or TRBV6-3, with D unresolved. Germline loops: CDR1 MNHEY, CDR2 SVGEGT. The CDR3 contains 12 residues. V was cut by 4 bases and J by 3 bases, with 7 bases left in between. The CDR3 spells CASSSGRYEQYF. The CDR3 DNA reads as TGTGCCAGCAGTTCCGGACGCTACGAGCAGTACTTC.

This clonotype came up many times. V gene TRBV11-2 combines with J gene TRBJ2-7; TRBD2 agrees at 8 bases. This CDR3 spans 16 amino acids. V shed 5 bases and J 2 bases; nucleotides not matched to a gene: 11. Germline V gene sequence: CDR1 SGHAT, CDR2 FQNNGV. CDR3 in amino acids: CASSPDGGVSAYEQYF. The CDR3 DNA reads TGTGCCAGCAGCCCCGACGGGGGGGTAAGCGCCTACGAGCAGTACTTC.

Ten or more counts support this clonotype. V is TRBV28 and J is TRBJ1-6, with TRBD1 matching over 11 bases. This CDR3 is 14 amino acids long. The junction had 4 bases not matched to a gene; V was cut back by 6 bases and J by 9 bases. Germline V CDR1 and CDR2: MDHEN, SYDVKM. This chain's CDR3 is CASSPGTGGSPLHF. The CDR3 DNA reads TGTGCCAGCAGCCCCGGGACAGGGGGTTCACCCCTCCACTTT.

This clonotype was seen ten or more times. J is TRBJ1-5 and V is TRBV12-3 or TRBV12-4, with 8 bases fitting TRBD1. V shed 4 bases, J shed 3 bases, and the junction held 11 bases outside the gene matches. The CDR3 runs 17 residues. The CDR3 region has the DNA TGTGCCAGCAGTTGGACAGGGCCCTCAGGTTCCAATCAGCCCCAGCATTTT. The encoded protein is CASSWTGPSGSNQPQHF.

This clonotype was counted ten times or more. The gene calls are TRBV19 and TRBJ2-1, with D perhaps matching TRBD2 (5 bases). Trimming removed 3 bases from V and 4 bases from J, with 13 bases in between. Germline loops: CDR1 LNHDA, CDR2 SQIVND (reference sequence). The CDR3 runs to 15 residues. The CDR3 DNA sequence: TGTGCCAGTAGTATCGGGGTCCCCTCTTACAATGAGCAGTTCTTC. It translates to CASSIGVPSYNEQFF.

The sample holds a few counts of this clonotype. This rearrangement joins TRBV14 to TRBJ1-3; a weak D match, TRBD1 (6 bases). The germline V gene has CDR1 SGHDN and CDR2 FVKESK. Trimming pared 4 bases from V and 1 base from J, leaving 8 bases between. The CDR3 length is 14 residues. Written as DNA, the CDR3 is TGTGCCAGCAGCCCCGGACAGTCTGGAAACACCATATATTTT. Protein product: CASSPGQSGNTIYF.

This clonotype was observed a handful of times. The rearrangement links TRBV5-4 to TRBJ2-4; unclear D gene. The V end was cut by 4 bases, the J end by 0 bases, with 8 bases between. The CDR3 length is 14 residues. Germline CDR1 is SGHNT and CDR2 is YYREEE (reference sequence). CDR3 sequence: CASSHSAAKNIQYF. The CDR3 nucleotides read TGTGCCAGCAGCCACTCGGCAGCCAAAAACATTCAGTACTTC. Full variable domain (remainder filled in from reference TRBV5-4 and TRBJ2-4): ETGVTQSPTHLIKTRGQQVTLRCSSQSGHNTVSWYQQALGQGPQFIFQYYREEENGRGNFPPRFSGLQFPNYSSELNVNALELDDSALYLCASSHSAAKNIQYFGAGTRLSVL.

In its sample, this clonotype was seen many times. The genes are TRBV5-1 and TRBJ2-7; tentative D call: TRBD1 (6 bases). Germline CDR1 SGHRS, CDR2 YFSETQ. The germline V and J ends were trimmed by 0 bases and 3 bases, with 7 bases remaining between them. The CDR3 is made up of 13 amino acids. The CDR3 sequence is CASSLVQGYEQYF. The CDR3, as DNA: TGCGCCAGCAGCTTGGTACAGGGCTACGAGCAGTACTTC.

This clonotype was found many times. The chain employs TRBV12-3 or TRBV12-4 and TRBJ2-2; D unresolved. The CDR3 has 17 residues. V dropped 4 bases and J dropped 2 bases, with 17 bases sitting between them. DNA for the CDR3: TGTGCCAGCAGTTCTTCCCGGACGGCCCTTAACACCGGGGAGCTGTTTTTT. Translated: CASSSSRTALNTGELFF.

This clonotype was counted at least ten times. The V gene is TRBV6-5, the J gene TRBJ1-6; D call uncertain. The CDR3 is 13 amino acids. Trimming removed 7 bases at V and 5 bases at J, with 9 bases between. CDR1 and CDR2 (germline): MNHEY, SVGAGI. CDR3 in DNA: TGTGCCAGCATGGGGTTACATAATTCACCCCTCCACTTT. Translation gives CASMGLHNSPLHF.

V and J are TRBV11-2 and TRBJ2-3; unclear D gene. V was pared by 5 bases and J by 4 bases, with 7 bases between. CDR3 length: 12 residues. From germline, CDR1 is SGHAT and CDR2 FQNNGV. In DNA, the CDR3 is TGTGCCAGCAGCCCGAGCGCAGATACGCAGTATTTT. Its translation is CASSPSADTQYF.

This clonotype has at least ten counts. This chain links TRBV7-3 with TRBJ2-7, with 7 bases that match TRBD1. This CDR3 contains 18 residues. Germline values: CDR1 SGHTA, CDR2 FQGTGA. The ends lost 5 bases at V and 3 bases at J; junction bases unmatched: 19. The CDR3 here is CASSLRDTQGGTSYEQYF. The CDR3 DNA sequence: TGTGCCAGCAGCCTTCGGGACACCCAAGGGGGCACTAGCTACGAGCAGTACTTC.